One and the same sample provided the 3 T cell receptor beta chains below, sequenced in a study of T cell changes during pregnancy in multiple sclerosis. The protocol was immunoSEQ multiplex PCR, while the TCRdb copy is restricted to in-frame clones and leaves out a portion. The sample carries some 100,000 clones, 94% recorded once. This sample comprised peripheral blood, obtained before pregnancy. These receptors came from a female donor with multiple sclerosis, enrolled in a pregnancy study.

This chain connects TRBV11-3 to TRBJ2-7; D not certain. Trimming took off 5 bases at V and 1 base at J, with 12 bases between the two ends. Germline CDR1 reads SGHNT; CDR2 reads YENEEA. The CDR3 contains 14 residues. Here the CDR3 reads CASSLSSGSYEQYF. The DNA of the CDR3 is TGTGCCAGCAGCCTTTCTTCAGGATCCTACGAGCAGTACTTC.

CDR3 bases: TGTGCCAGTACCCCTCCCGGCGGGACCAATCAGCCCCAGCATTTT. Translation: CASTPPGGTNQPQHF. The chain recombines TRBV19 with TRBJ1-5; tentative D call: TRBD1 (5 bases). Looked up from germline, CDR1 is LNHDA and CDR2 is SQIVND (reference sequence). Trimming removed 7 bases from V and 3 bases from J, with 16 bases in between. This CDR3 is built from 15 residues.

The V call is TRBV5-1, the J call TRBJ2-7; D is unclear. V gave up 0 bases and J gave up 0 bases, with 7 bases separating them. The CDR3 runs to 14 residues. The V gene's germline CDR1 is SGHRS and CDR2 YFSETQ. The CDR3 DNA is TGCGCCAGCAGCTTGGAGAGTGCCTCCTACGAGCAGTACTTC. Amino acid sequence: CASSLESASYEQYF.